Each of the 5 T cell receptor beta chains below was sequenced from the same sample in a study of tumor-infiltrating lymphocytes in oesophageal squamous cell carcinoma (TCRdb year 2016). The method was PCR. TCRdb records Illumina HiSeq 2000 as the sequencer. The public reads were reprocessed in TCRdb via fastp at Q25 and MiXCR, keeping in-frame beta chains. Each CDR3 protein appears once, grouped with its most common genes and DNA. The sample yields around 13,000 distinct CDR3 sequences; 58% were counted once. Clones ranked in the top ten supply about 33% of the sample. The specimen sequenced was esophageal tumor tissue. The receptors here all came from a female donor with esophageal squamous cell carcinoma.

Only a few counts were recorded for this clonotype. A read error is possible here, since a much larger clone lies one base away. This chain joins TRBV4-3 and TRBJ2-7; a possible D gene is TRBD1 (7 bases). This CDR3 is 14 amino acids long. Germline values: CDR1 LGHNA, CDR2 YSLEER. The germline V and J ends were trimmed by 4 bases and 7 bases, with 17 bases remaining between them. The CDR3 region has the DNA TGCGCCAGCAGCCCAGGAGCAGGGGGGAATGAGCAGTACTTC. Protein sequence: CASSPGAGGNEQYF.

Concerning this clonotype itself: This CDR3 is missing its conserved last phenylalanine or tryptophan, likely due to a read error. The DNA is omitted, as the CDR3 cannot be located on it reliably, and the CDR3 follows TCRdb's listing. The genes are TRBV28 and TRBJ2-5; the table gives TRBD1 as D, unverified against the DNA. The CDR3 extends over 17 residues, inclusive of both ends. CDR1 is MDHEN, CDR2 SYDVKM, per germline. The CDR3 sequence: CASRTPPQGNYGYTFGS.

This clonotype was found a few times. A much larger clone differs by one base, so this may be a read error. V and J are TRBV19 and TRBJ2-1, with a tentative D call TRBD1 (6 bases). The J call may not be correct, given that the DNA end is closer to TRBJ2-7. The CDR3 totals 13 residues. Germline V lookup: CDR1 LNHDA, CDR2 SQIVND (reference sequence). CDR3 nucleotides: TGTGCCACTAGGGGGAACTCCTACAATGAGCAGTACTTC. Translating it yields CATRGNSYNEQYF.

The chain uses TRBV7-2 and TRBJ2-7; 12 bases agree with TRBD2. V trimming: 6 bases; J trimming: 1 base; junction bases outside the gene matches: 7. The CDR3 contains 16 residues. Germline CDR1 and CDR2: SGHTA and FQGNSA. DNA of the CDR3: TGTGCCAGCAGGAAGACTAGCGGGAGTGTGTCCTACGAGCAGTACTTC. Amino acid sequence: CASRKTSGSVSYEQYF.

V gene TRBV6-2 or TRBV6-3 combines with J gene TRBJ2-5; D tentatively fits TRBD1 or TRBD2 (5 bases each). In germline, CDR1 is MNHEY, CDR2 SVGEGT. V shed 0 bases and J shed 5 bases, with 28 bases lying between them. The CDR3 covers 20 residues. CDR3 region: CASSYSHTGGLAGTDETQYF. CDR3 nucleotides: TGTGCCAGCAGTTACTCTCATACCGGCGGGCTAGCCGGGACCGATGAGACCCAGTACTTC.